Below are 9 T cell receptor beta chains sequenced from a single sample in a study of PD-L1 blockade in urothelial cancer. Time point denoted: pretreatment peripheral blood. The data were produced by immunoSEQ multiplex PCR, yet TCRdb's version contains in-frame clones alone and is incomplete. This sample carries about 76,000 clones, approximately 87% of them seen once, and the ten largest clones take 3.5% to 5%. Specimen: PBMCs, collected around atezolizumab (anti-PD-L1) treatment. The receptor source for this set is a man in his 70s with urothelial cancer.

This clone was found a few times. The CDR3 sequence is CASSFGEDSYEQYF. The CDR3 DNA reads TGTGCCAGCAGCTTTGGAGAGGATTCCTACGAGCAGTACTTC. This sequence joins TRBV7-9 and TRBJ2-7, with D hard to call. V lost 3 bases and J lost 1, with 10 bases in between. This CDR3 has 14 residues. Germline CDR1 and CDR2: SEHNR and FQNEAQ (reference sequence).

V and J are TRBV4-1 and TRBJ2-1; 8 bases align to TRBD2. V lost 2 bases, J lost 4 bases, and 4 bases stayed unmatched. The CDR3 is 15 residues long. Germline loops: CDR1 MGHRA, CDR2 YSYEKL. The CDR3, as DNA: TGCGCCAGCAGCCAACTACTAGCGGAATACAATGAGCAGTTCTTC. It translates to CASSQLLAEYNEQFF.

The chain is built from TRBV10-1 and TRBJ2-7, with D possibly matching TRBD2 (6 bases). The CDR3 is 16 amino acids. V was clipped by 2 bases and J by 3 bases, with 17 bases between them. Germline-derived CDR1 and CDR2 are WNHNN and SYGVQD (reference sequence). The CDR3 is CASSEGRTGPLYEQYF. In nucleotides, the CDR3 is TGCGCCAGCAGTGAGGGGAGGACGGGGCCCCTCTACGAGCAGTACTTC.

In its sample, this clone was seen a few times. J is TRBJ1-5 and V is TRBV28; a possible D gene is TRBD1 (6 bases). The ends were cut back, 6 bases at V and 7 bases at J, with 16 bases in the middle. This CDR3 has 14 amino acids. The germline gives CDR1 MDHEN, CDR2 SYDVKM. This CDR3 reads CASRSGTSGQPQHF. CDR3 DNA: TGTGCCAGCAGGTCGGGGACAAGCGGCCAGCCCCAGCATTTT.

The V gene is TRBV19, the J gene TRBJ2-1; D uncertain. V shed 3 bases and J shed 3 bases, with 9 bases lying between them. The CDR3 sequence is 14 residues long. Germline V CDR1 and CDR2: LNHDA, SQIVND (reference sequence). The chain's CDR3 is CASSIPSNYNEQFF. The DNA for the CDR3 is TGTGCCAGTAGTATCCCATCTAACTACAATGAGCAGTTCTTC.

The rearrangement links TRBV6-5 to TRBJ2-1, with 9 bases matching TRBD1. Losses at the gene ends were 1 base for V and 12 bases for J; bases not matched to a gene: 7. The CDR3 extends over 14 amino acids. Per the germline V gene, CDR1 is MNHEY and CDR2 is SVGAGI. The DNA for the CDR3 is TGTGCCAGCAGTTACTTTGGGACAGGGTTAAGGCAGTTCTTC. It yields the protein CASSYFGTGLRQFF.

The chain employs TRBV19 and TRBJ2-3; 7 bases are a match to TRBD1. This CDR3 contains 16 residues. The V segment lost 7 bases and the J segment 4 bases; nucleotides outside the gene matches: 14. Looked up from germline, CDR1 is LNHDA and CDR2 is SQIVND (reference sequence). Here the CDR3 reads CASNSQGESPADTQYF. The CDR3 nucleotides are TGTGCCAGTAATTCGCAGGGGGAGAGTCCCGCAGATACGCAGTATTTT.

The chain recombines TRBV4-1 with TRBJ2-1, with 12 nucleotides matching TRBD2. The length of the CDR3 is 17 residues. V gave up 0 bases and J gave up 2 bases; unmatched junction bases: 2. Germline assignment: CDR1 MGHRA and CDR2 YSYEKL. CDR3 DNA sequence: TGCGCCAGCAGCCAAGACGGACTAGCGGGGACCTACAATGAGCAGTTCTTC. It translates to CASSQDGLAGTYNEQFF.

J is TRBJ2-3 and V is TRBV5-4; D not certain. Trimming cost V 4 bases and J 0 bases, with 6 bases left between them. This CDR3 comprises 13 residues. Germline-derived CDR1 and CDR2 are SGHNT and YYREEE (reference sequence). In nucleotides, the CDR3 is TGTGCCAGCAGCCCGACTAGCACAGATACGCAGTATTTT. It is translated as CASSPTSTDTQYF.